The 21 T cell receptor beta chains given below trace back to one sample, sequenced in a study of neoadjuvant nivolumab and ipilimumab in lung cancer. The method was immunoSEQ multiplex PCR; TCRdb's version includes in-frame clones alone and lacks a portion of them. The repertoire consists of approximately 2,000 clones, with around four fifths occurring once and the leading ten covering roughly 9.1%. The material sequenced was adjacent normal lung tissue, taken after neoadjuvant nivolumab, alone or with ipilimumab, at or shortly before surgery. The source of these receptors is an adult with non-small cell lung cancer.

This clone was seen once. The chain couples TRBV20-1 to TRBJ1-1; no clear D gene. The CDR3 extends over 11 amino acids. CDR1 is DFQATT, CDR2 SNEGSKA, per germline (reference sequence). V shed 7 bases and J shed 1 base, with 7 bases lying between them. CDR3 in DNA: TGCAGTGGAAAGGAGAACACTGAAGCTTTCTTT. It translates to CSGKENTEAFF.

The rearrangement joins TRBV7-3 to TRBJ2-1; 11 bases align to TRBD2. CDR1 SGHTA and CDR2 FQGTGA come from the germline V gene. The trim removed 2 bases at V and 7 bases at J, leaving 4 bases unmatched. The CDR3 has 15 amino acids. The CDR3 spells CASSLELAGENEQFF. The CDR3 DNA reads as TGTGCCAGCAGCTTAGAACTAGCGGGGGAGAATGAGCAGTTCTTC.

The chain uses TRBV5-1 and TRBJ2-7; 10 bases align to TRBD2. CDR1 is SGHRS and CDR2 is YFSETQ in the germline V gene. The CDR3 is 14 amino acids. J lost 1 base, V lost 4 bases, and 2 bases had no gene match. The CDR3: CASSRTSGSYEQYF. As DNA, the CDR3 is TGCGCCAGCAGCCGGACTAGCGGATCCTACGAGCAGTACTTC.

This sequence joins TRBV12-5 and TRBJ1-5; 7 bases line up with TRBD1. In germline, CDR1 is LGHNT, CDR2 FRNRAP. V lost 2 bases to trimming and J lost 3 bases; unmatched junction nucleotides: 10. The CDR3 runs to 17 residues. The CDR3: CASGLNLTGKLNQPQHF. The CDR3 nucleotides are TGTGCTAGTGGTTTGAACCTGACAGGGAAACTCAATCAGCCCCAGCATTTT.

The rearrangement joins TRBV5-5 to TRBJ2-7, with D unclear. The germline gives CDR1 SGHKS, CDR2 YYEKEE (reference sequence). The V gene lost 2 bases and the J gene lost 2 bases, with 14 bases spanning the gap. The CDR3 length is 15 residues. CDR3 sequence: CASSFEYVTAYEQYF. CDR3 bases: TGTGCCAGCAGCTTTGAGTACGTTACCGCCTACGAGCAGTACTTC. Using reference TRBV5-5 and TRBJ2-7 for the parts outside the CDR3, the full variable domain is DAGVTQSPTHLIKTRGQQVTLRCSPISGHKSVSWYQQVLGQGPQFIFQYYEKEERGRGNFPDRFSARQFPNYSSELNVNALLLGDSALYLCASSFEYVTAYEQYFGPGTRLTVT.

This clone was seen only a few times. In DNA form, the CDR3 reads TGTGCCAGCAGCTGGGAGGGGATCCAAGAGACCCAGTACTTC. This encodes CASSWEGIQETQYF. The V and J genes are TRBV11-3 and TRBJ2-5, with 7 bases lining up with TRBD2. From germline, CDR1 is SGHNT and CDR2 YENEEA. The trim removed 4 bases at V and 1 base at J, leaving 3 bases unmatched. The CDR3 is made up of 14 amino acids.

The rearrangement links TRBV28 to TRBJ1-5, with D hard to call. Trimming took off 1 base at V and 4 bases at J, with 11 bases between the two ends. There are 15 residues in the CDR3. Germline CDR1 reads MDHEN; CDR2 reads SYDVKM. The CDR3 coding sequence is TGTGCCAGCAGTTTATTTAGGGTAAGAAATCAGCCCCAGCATTTT. This translates into CASSLFRVRNQPQHF.

This clone appeared once. As DNA, the CDR3 is TGTGCCAGCAGCGTAGGTATTTTAGCGGGAGGGAAAGAGACCCAGTACTTC. Translating it yields CASSVGILAGGKETQYF. The chain carries TRBV9 and TRBJ2-5; 11 bases match TRBD2. The germline V gene encodes CDR1 SGDLS and CDR2 YYNGEE. The CDR3 is 17 residues long. V shed 0 bases, J shed 3 bases, and the junction held 7 bases outside the gene matches.

The J gene is TRBJ2-1, the V gene TRBV7-8; D is unclear. CDR1 is SGHVS, CDR2 FQNEAQ, per germline. The V gene lost 1 base and the J gene lost 0 bases, with 10 bases spanning the gap. The CDR3 length is 16 residues. The CDR3 sequence is CASSLGPHSSYNEQFF. CDR3 nucleotide sequence: TGTGCCAGCAGCTTAGGTCCGCACAGCTCCTACAATGAGCAGTTCTTC.

This clone showed up just a few times. The chain carries TRBV4-2 and TRBJ2-7, with 7 nucleotides matching TRBD2. In germline, CDR1 is LGHNA, CDR2 YNFKEQ. The length of the CDR3 is 17 residues. V was clipped by 1 base and J by 2 bases; unmatched bases: 11. CDR3 in DNA: TGTGCCAGCAGCCAAGGATACCGGAGCGGGGAGACCTACGAGCAGTACTTC. This encodes CASSQGYRSGETYEQYF.

This chain connects TRBV4-2 to TRBJ2-1; D may be TRBD1 or TRBD2 (5 bases each). CDR3 length: 13 amino acids. Germline V gene lookup returns CDR1 LGHNA and CDR2 YNFKEQ. The V and J ends lost 0 bases and 14 bases respectively, with 14 bases between them. CDR3 loop: CASSQDEGFTEFF. The CDR3 DNA reads TGTGCCAGCAGCCAAGATGAGGGGTTTACGGAGTTCTTC.

The rearrangement links TRBV5-1 to TRBJ2-5, with 12 bases identical to TRBD2. Germline CDR1 SGHRS, CDR2 YFSETQ. V dropped 6 bases and J dropped 1; count of bases not matched to a gene: 7. The CDR3 extends over 16 amino acids. The CDR3 loop reads CASNLLAGGPQETQYF. For the CDR3, the DNA is TGCGCCAGCAACCTACTAGCGGGGGGACCCCAAGAGACCCAGTACTTC.

J is TRBJ1-2 and V is TRBV6-5; no definite D call. The CDR3 runs 15 residues. Germline CDR1 MNHEY, CDR2 SVGAGI. Trimming took 2 bases from V and 0 from J, leaving 10 bases between them. CDR3 sequence: CASSYGSRSNYGYTF. CDR3 in DNA: TGTGCCAGCAGTTACGGCAGCCGATCTAACTATGGCTACACCTTC.

This chain connects TRBV6-6 to TRBJ1-3, with a weak D call TRBD1 (6 bases). V gave up 0 bases and J gave up 4 bases, with 10 bases separating them. The CDR3 covers 15 residues. Looked up from germline, CDR1 is MNHNY and CDR2 is SVGAGI (reference sequence). The CDR3 sequence is CASSYSWGTGNTIYF. CDR3 DNA: TGTGCCAGCAGTTACTCATGGGGGACAGGAAACACCATATATTTT.

The rearrangement links TRBV4-2 to TRBJ2-1; 8 nucleotides line up with TRBD2. Trimming cost V 3 bases and J 8 bases; bases outside gene matches: 15. The CDR3 contains 17 residues. Germline V gene sequence: CDR1 LGHNA, CDR2 YNFKEQ. The CDR3 nucleotides are TGTGCCAGCAGCCACATTAGCGGGAACTACGGCTCGGATGAGCAGTTCTTC. This translates into CASSHISGNYGSDEQFF.

The chain joins TRBV30 to TRBJ1-5; D unresolved. The CDR3 sequence is 13 residues long. The germline V gene encodes CDR1 GTSNPN and CDR2 SVGIG (reference sequence). Trimming left V 2 bases short and J 7 bases short, with 12 bases between. The DNA of the CDR3 is TGTGCCTGGAGTCCCGATGAGGTACAGCCCCAGCATTTT. Amino acid sequence: CAWSPDEVQPQHF. The full variable domain, in which reference TRBV30 and TRBJ1-5 provide the parts outside the CDR3, is SQTIHQWPATLVQPVGSPLSLECTVEGTSNPNLYWYRQAAGRGLQLLFYSVGIGQISSEVPQNLSASRPQDRQFILSSKKLLLSDSGFYLCAWSPDEVQPQHFGDGTRLSIL.

The chain uses TRBV7-9 and TRBJ2-2, with 7 positions matching TRBD2. J lost 4 bases, V lost 7 bases, and 6 bases had no gene match. The CDR3 loop spans 14 amino acids. Germline loops: CDR1 SEHNR, CDR2 FQNEAQ (reference sequence). For the CDR3, the DNA is TGTGCCAGCAAACCCGGCGGGGGCACCGGGGAGCTGTTTTTT. Translating it yields CASKPGGGTGELFF.

V usage is TRBV18 and J usage is TRBJ2-7; 8 bases are a match to TRBD2. Germline CDR1 reads KGHSH; CDR2 reads LQKENI. The CDR3 length is 14 residues. Germline trimming cut 5 bases from V and 3 bases from J; bases unmatched to any gene: 6. CDR3 loop: CASSIAGSLYEQYF. The CDR3 bases are TGTGCCAGCTCAATAGCGGGATCCCTCTACGAGCAGTACTTC.

The chain uses TRBV11-2 and TRBJ2-7; a possible D gene is TRBD2 (6 bases). Germline CDR1 SGHAT, CDR2 FQNNGV. Trimming took 0 bases from V and 4 from J, leaving 16 bases between them. The CDR3 totals 16 residues. In DNA form, the CDR3 reads TGTGCCAGCAGCTTAGATGAGCCGGGGGTCCCATACGAGCAGTACTTC. Translated: CASSLDEPGVPYEQYF.

V is TRBV27 and J is TRBJ2-7, with 10 positions matching TRBD1. Germline CDR1 and CDR2: MNHEY and SMNVEV (reference sequence). Unmatched junction bases numbered 5, after V lost 2 bases and J lost 4 bases. The CDR3 consists of 15 residues. The CDR3 coding sequence is TGTGCCAGCAGTTTACTAGGACAGGGGGTTTACGAGCAGTACTTC. This translates into CASSLLGQGVYEQYF.

This chain joins TRBV7-3 and TRBJ2-3; 8 nucleotides align to TRBD2. There are 17 residues in the CDR3. The trim removed 1 base at V and 2 bases at J, leaving 8 bases unmatched. The germline V gene has CDR1 SGHTA and CDR2 FQGTGA. As DNA, the CDR3 is TGTGCCAGCAGCTTAAGGGCCGGGAGGGGGTACACAGATACGCAGTATTTT. This codes for CASSLRAGRGYTDTQYF.